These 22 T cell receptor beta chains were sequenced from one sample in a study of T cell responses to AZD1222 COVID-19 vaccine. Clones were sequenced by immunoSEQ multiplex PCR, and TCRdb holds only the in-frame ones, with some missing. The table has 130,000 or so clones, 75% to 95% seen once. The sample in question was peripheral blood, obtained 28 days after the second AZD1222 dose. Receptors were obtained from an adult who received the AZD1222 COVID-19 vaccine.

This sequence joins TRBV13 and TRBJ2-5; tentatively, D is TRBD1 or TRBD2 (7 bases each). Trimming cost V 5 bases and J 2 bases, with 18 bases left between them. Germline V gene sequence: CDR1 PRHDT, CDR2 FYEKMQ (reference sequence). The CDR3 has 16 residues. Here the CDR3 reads CASSATGTAGQETQYF. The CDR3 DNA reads TGTGCCAGCAGCGCCACCGGGACAGCGGGGCAAGAGACCCAGTACTTC. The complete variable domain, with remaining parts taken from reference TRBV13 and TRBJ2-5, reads AAGVIQSPRHLIKEKRETATLKCYPIPRHDTVYWYQQGPGQDPQFLISFYEKMQSDKGSIPDRFSAQQFSDYHSELNMSSLELGDSALYFCASSATGTAGQETQYFGPGTRLLVL.

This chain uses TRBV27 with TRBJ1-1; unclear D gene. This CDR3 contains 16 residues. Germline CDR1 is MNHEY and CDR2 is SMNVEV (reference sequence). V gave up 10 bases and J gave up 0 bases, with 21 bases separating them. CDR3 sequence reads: CATTRFAEGLNTEAFF. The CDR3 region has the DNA TGTGCCACCACCCGATTCGCCGAGGGTCTGAACACTGAAGCTTTCTTT.

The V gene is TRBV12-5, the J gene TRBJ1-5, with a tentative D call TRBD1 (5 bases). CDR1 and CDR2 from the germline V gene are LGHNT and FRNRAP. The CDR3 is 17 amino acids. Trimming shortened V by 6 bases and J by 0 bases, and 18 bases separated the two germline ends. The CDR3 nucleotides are TGTGCTAGTGGCCCAGGGACGGGAGGAAGTAGCAATCAGCCCCAGCATTTT. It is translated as CASGPGTGGSSNQPQHF. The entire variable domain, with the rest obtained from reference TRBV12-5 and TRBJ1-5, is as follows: DARVTQTPRHKVTEMGQEVTMRCQPILGHNTVFWYRQTMMQGLELLAYFRNRAPLDDSGMPKDRFSAEMPDATLATLKIQPSEPRDSAVYFCASGPGTGGSSNQPQHFGDGTRLSIL.

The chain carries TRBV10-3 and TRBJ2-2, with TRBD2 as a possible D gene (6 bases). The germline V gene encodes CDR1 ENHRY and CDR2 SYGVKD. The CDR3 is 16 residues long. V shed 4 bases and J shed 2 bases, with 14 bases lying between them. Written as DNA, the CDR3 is TGTGCCATCAGTGGACGATCGGGAGCTAACACCGGGGAGCTGTTTTTT. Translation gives CAISGRSGANTGELFF.

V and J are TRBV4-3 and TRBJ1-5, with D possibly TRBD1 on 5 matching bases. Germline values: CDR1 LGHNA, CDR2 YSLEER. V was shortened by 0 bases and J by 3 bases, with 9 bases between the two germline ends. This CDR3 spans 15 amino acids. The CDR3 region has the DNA TGCGCCAGCAGCCAAGAATTGGGGACCAATCAGCCCCAGCATTTT. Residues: CASSQELGTNQPQHF.

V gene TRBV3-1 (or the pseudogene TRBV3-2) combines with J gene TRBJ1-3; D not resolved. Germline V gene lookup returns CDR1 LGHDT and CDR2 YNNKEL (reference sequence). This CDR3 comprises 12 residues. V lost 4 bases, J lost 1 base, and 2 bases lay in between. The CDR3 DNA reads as TGTGCCAGCAGCCCGTCTGGAAACACCATATATTTT. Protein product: CASSPSGNTIYF.

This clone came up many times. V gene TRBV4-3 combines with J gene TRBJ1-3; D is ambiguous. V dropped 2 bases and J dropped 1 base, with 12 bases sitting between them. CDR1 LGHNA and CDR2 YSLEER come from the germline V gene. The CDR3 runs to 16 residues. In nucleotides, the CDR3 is TGCGCCAGCAGCCAATCCGGACCCGGGTCTGGAAACACCATATATTTT. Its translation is CASSQSGPGSGNTIYF.

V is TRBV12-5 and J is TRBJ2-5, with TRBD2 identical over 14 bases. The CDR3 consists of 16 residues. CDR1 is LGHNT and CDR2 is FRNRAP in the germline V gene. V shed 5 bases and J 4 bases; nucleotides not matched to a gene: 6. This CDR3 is CASGPLGTSGRETQYF. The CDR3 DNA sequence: TGTGCTAGTGGTCCCCTGGGGACTAGCGGGAGAGAGACCCAGTACTTC.

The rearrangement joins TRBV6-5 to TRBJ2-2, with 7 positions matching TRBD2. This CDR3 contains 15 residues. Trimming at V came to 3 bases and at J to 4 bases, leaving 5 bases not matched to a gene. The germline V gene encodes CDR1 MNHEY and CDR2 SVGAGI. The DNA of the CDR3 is TGTGCCAGCAGTTATGGGGGGGTTGGCACCGGGGAGCTGTTTTTT. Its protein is CASSYGGVGTGELFF.

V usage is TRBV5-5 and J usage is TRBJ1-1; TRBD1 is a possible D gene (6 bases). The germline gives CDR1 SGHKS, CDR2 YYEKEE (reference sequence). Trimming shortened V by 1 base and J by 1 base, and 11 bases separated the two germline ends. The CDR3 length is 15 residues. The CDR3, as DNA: TGTGCCAGCAGCTTGTTGGGGGCATGGAACACTGAAGCTTTCTTT. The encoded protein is CASSLLGAWNTEAFF.

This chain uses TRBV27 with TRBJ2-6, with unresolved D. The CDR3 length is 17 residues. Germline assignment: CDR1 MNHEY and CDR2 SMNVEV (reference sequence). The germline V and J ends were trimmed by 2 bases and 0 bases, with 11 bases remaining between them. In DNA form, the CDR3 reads TGTGCCAGCAGTTTACTCTTTTCGGTCTCTGGGGCCAACGTCCTGACTTTC. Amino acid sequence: CASSLLFSVSGANVLTF.

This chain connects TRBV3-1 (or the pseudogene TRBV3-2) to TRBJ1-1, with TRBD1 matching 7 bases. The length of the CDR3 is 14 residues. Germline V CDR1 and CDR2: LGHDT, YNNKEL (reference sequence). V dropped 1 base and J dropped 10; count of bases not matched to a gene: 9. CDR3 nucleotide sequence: TGTGCCAGCAGCCAAGGAGGGGGCAGTAGGTTAGCTTTCTTT. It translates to CASSQGGGSRLAFF.

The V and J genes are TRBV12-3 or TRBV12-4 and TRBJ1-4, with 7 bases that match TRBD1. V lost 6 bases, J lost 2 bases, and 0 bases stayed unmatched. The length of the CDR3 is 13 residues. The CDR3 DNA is TGTGCCAGCAGGGGACAGACTAATGAAAAACTGTTTTTT. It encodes CASRGQTNEKLFF.

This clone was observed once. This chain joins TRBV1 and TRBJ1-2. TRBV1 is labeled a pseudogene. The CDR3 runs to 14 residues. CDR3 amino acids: CTSSPGGPGRGYTF. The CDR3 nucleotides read TGCACCAGCAGCCCCGGGGGCCCCGGTCGTGGCTACACCTTC.

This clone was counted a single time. The CDR3 sequence is CASSQDVGFWRYTF. The CDR3 DNA follows: TGCGCCAGCAGCCAAGATGTCGGATTCTGGCGCTACACCTTC. J is TRBJ1-2 and V is TRBV4-1; D remains unclear. The germline V and J ends were trimmed by 0 bases and 9 bases, with 14 bases remaining between them. The CDR3 extends over 14 amino acids. Germline CDR1 reads MGHRA; CDR2 reads YSYEKL.

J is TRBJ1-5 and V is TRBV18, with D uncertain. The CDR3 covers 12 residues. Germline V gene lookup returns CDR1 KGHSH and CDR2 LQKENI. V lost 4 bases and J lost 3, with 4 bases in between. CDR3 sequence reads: CASSLPNQPQHF. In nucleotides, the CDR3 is TGTGCCAGCTCACTCCCCAATCAGCCCCAGCATTTT.

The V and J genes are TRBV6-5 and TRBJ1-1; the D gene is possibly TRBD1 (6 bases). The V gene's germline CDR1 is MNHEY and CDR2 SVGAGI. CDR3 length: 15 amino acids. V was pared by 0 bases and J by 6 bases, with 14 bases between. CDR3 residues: CASSYSTRGISEAFF. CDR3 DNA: TGTGCCAGCAGTTACTCGACTAGGGGGATCTCTGAAGCTTTCTTT.

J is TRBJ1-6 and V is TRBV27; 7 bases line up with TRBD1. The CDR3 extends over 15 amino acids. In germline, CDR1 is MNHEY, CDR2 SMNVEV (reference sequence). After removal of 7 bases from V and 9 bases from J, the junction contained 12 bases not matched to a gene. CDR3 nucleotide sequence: TGTGCCAGCACAAACACGGGGGGACAGTTTTCACCCCTCCACTTT. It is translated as CASTNTGGQFSPLHF.

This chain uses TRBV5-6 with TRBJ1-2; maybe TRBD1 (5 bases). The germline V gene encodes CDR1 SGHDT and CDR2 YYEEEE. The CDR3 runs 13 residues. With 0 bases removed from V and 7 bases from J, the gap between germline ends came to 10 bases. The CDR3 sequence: CASSLEFGAGYTF. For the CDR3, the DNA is TGTGCCAGCAGCTTGGAGTTCGGGGCTGGCTACACCTTC.

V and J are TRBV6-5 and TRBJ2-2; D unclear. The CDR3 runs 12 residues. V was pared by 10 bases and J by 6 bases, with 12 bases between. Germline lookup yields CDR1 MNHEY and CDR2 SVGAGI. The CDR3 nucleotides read TGTGCCACCTCATACGGAGCCGGGGAGCTGTTTTTT. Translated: CATSYGAGELFF.

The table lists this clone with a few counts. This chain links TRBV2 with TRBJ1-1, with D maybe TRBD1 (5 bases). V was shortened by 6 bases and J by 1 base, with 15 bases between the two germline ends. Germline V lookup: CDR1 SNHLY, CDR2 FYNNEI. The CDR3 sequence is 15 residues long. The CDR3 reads CASRDTRKGNTEAFF. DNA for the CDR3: TGTGCCAGCAGGGACACCCGAAAGGGGAACACTGAAGCTTTCTTT.

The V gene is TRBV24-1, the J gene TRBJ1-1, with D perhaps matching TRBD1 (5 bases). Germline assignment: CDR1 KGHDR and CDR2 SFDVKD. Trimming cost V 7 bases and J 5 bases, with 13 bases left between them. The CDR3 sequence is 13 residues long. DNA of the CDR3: TGTGCCACCAGCACAGGATTTGGGACTGAAGCTTTCTTT. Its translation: CATSTGFGTEAFF.